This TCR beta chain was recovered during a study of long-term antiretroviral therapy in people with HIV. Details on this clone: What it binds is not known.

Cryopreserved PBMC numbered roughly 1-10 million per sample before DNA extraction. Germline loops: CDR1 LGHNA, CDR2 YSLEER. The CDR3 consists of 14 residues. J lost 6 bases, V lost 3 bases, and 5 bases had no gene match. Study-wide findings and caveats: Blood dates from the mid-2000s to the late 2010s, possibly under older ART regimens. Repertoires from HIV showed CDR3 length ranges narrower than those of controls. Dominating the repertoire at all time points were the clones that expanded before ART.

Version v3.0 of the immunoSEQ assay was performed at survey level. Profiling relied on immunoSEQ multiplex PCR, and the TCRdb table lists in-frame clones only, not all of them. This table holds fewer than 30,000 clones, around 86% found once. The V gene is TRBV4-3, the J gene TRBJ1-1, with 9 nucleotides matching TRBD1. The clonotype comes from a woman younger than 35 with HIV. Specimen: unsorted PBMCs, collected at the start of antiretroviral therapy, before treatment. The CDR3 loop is CASSHGTGLAEAFF. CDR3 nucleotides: TGCGCCAGCAGCCACGGGACAGGGTTGGCTGAAGCTTTCTTT.